This T cell receptor (beta chain) is drawn from a study of T cell responses to AZD1222 COVID-19 vaccine (dated by TCRdb to the early 2020s). A note on the overall study: AZD1222 recipients whose second dose came at about 4 weeks and those whose second dose came at about 12 weeks were combined into one group, since spike-specific TCR depth and breadth did not differ between the two schedules. Trial participants were enrolled by age into subgroups of 18-55, 56-69 and 70-plus years, and around 150, 29 and 61 TCR-sequenced participants, respectively, were included in these subgroups. TCR sequencing was performed for fewer than 250 trial participants, of whom 207 were given two doses of AZD1222 and around 25 were given two doses of MenACWY control vaccine. Results and caveats for the whole study, not just this receptor: Participants were mostly white British, with more females than males. The authors suggested clonal diversity may have been underestimated. Vaccine-associated CD4 TCRs spanned the whole spike protein, with dominant responses in regions 160-218 and 743-854. Only six or seven AZD1222 recipients were SARS-CoV-2 seropositive at baseline, limiting conclusions about previously exposed vaccinees. A significant rise in spike-specific TCR breadth and depth was observed after two AZD1222 doses relative to day 0 and relative to MenACWY recipients. The 56-69-year group was small, and its depth increase did not reach significance, likely because of low power. Epitopes outside the regions mutated in the B.1.351 and B.1.1.7 variants were reportedly recognized by nearly half of the unique spike-specific TCRs. Because no day 14 peak-response samples were available, the repertoires could be characterized only after the peak T cell response.

The time point label, as the study defines it: baseline before first vaccination. Vaccinee samples were obtained from the UK trials COV001 and COV002, which included a single-blind randomized controlled phase 2/3 trial of AZD1222 (ChAdOx1 nCoV-19) in healthy adults. For TCRbeta chain sequencing, PBMC samples were collected from trial participants at day 0 and at day 28 after the second dose. Worth noting for this clone: It lacks a known antigen. No quality values exist for individual bases; no much larger clone is one base distant.

The CDR3 regions of human TCRbeta chains were analyzed by immunosequencing. The original methods were these. Repertoire TCRs were checked for matches against a reference library of SARS-CoV-2-specific TCRs that had been generated using the MIRA antigen-specificity platform. Breadth was defined as the fraction of unique TCRs that were SARS-CoV-2-associated, and depth was defined as the fraction of total T cells that were SARS-CoV-2-associated. Using the MIRA data, every spike-specific TCR was mapped to the spike region that the TCR reacted to and assigned to either a CD4 or a CD8 class. Log10-transformed breadth and depth values were compared by one-way ANOVA with Sidak's multiple comparisons tests. TCRdb took this table from immuneACCESS and kept in-frame rearrangements with V and J called. Such tables lack part of the clones; where checked against another copy, unresolved V genes explain under half of the gap, and the rest is unexplained. V, J and clone size are those of that table, while D and trimming were read from the DNA. The sample profile shows fewer than 200,000 clones; 80% to 95% of them were found once. Clones ranked in the top ten supply around 1.7% of the sample.

In the germline V gene, CDR1 corresponds to MNHEY and CDR2 to SVGAGI. The V end loses 7 bases and the J end loses 4 bases, and a stretch of 16 bases separates them. From cysteine to phenylalanine, the CDR3 is 14 amino acids long. The kept DNA is CDR3 alone, 42 bases in frame from the first base. The TCR originated in an adult in good health. The specimen comprised peripheral blood, sampled on day 0 of AZD1222 vaccination. The chain employs TRBV6-5 and TRBJ1-2, and the D gene may be TRBD1, 5 bases matching. The CDR3 sequence is CASTSLGRTYGYTF. The DNA reads TGTGCCAGCACCTCCCTGGGACGGACCTATGGCTACACCTTC.